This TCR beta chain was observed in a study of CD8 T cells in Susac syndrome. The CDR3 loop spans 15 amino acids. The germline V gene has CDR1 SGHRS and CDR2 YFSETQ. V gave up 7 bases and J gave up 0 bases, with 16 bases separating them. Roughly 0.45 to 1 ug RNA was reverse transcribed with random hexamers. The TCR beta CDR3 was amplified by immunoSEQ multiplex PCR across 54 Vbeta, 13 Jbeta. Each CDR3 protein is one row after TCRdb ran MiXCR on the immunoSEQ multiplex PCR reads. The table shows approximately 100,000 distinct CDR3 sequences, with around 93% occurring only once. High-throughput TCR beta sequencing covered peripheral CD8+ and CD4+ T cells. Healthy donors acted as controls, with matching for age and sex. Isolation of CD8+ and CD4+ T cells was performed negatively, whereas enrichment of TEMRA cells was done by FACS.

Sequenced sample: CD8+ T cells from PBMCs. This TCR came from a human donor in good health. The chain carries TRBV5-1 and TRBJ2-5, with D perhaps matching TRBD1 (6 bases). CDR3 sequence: CASGTGTSYQETQYF. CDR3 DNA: TGCGCCAGCGGAACCGGGACATCGTACCAAGAGACCCAGTACTTC.